Listed below are T cell receptor beta chains from one sample, sequenced in a study of T cells in Graves' hyperthyroidism and ophthalmopathy. TCRdb fed the multiplex PCR reads into MiXCR, producing one record per CDR3 protein. The sample has around 300,000 distinct CDR3 sequences; about 20% are singletons. The source material was blood. Receptor source: a man aged 25 to 40 with Graves' ophthalmopathy. Both conserved end residues are part of each CDR3. A D gene is named only where the DNA matches it firmly. Some rows have no size entry. The others give once, few or many, or a class for an expanded clone.

cdr3_aa: CASSDSGGSYEQYF; cdr3_nt: TGTGCCAGCAGCGATAGCGGGGGCTCCTACGAGCAGTACTTC; d_call: TRBD2; v_call: TRBV11-3; j_call: TRBJ2-7; clone_size: -
cdr3_aa: CASSQRERESYEQYF; cdr3_nt: TGTGCCAGCAGCCAACGGGAGCGGGAAAGCTACGAGCAGTACTTC; d_call: TRBD2; v_call: TRBV14; j_call: TRBJ2-7; clone_size: few
cdr3_aa: CASSGRWGVNEQFF; cdr3_nt: TGTGCCAGCAGTGGCCGGTGGGGGGTCAATGAGCAGTTCTTC; d_call: -; v_call: TRBV28; j_call: TRBJ2-1; clone_size: few
cdr3_aa: CASTNYRDAFF; cdr3_nt: TGTGCCAGCACCAATTACAGGGACGCTTTCTTT; d_call: -; v_call: TRBV2; j_call: TRBJ1-1; clone_size: few
cdr3_aa: CASSREGFSTDTQYF; cdr3_nt: TGTGCCAGCAGCCGGGAGGGGTTTAGCACAGATACGCAGTATTTT; d_call: TRBD2; v_call: TRBV7-3; j_call: TRBJ2-3; clone_size: -
cdr3_aa: CASSLRGSDEKLFF; cdr3_nt: TGCGCCAGCAGCTTGCGGGGCTCGGATGAAAAACTGTTTTTT; d_call: -; v_call: TRBV5-1; j_call: TRBJ1-4; clone_size: -
cdr3_aa: CAGSLTRTGTGNTIYF; cdr3_nt: TGTGCCGGCAGCCTAACCAGGACAGGGACTGGAAACACCATATATTTT; d_call: TRBD1; v_call: TRBV11-3; j_call: TRBJ1-3; clone_size: -
cdr3_aa: CAWTRTVQETQYF; cdr3_nt: TGTGCCTGGACCAGGACGGTACAAGAGACCCAGTACTTC; d_call: -; v_call: TRBV30; j_call: TRBJ2-5; clone_size: few
cdr3_aa: CASSQSEEAFF; cdr3_nt: TGTGCCAGCAGCCAATCAGAGGAAGCTTTCTTT; d_call: -; v_call: TRBV3-1; j_call: TRBJ1-1; clone_size: many
cdr3_aa: CASSSQLAASYNEQFF; cdr3_nt: TGTGCCAGCAGCTCCCAACTAGCGGCCTCCTACAATGAGCAGTTCTTC; d_call: TRBD2; v_call: TRBV9; j_call: TRBJ2-1; clone_size: -
cdr3_aa: CSARGPGTNYGYTF; cdr3_nt: TGCAGTGCCCGAGGTCCGGGGACTAACTATGGCTACACCTTC; d_call: -; v_call: TRBV20-1; j_call: TRBJ1-2; clone_size: many
cdr3_aa: CASRSSTVNTEAFF; cdr3_nt: TGTGCCAGCCGATCATCGACAGTGAACACTGAAGCTTTCTTT; d_call: -; v_call: TRBV7-9; j_call: TRBJ1-1; clone_size: few
cdr3_aa: CASSVNRNYGYTF; cdr3_nt: TGTGCCAGCAGTGTTAACAGAAACTATGGCTACACCTTC; d_call: -; v_call: TRBV6-1; j_call: TRBJ1-2; clone_size: -
cdr3_aa: CASSLTGGANQPQHF; cdr3_nt: TGTGCCAGCAGCCTGACAGGGGGCGCGAATCAGCCCCAGCATTTT; d_call: TRBD1; v_call: TRBV3-1; j_call: TRBJ1-5; clone_size: few
cdr3_aa: CATGGGEQYF; cdr3_nt: TGTGCCACCGGGGGCGGCGAGCAGTACTTC; d_call: -; v_call: TRBV2; j_call: TRBJ2-7; clone_size: many
cdr3_aa: CASRQPGQGAHHYGYTF; cdr3_nt: TGTGCCAGCAGGCAACCGGGACAGGGGGCCCACCACTATGGCTACACCTTC; d_call: TRBD1; v_call: TRBV11-2; j_call: TRBJ1-2; clone_size: many
cdr3_aa: CSAVAGGSTDTQYF; cdr3_nt: TGCAGTGCAGTAGCGGGAGGGAGCACAGATACGCAGTATTTT; d_call: TRBD2; v_call: TRBV20-1; j_call: TRBJ2-3; clone_size: many
cdr3_aa: CASSSRDSYGYTF; cdr3_nt: TGTGCCAGCAGCTCTCGGGACAGCTATGGCTACACCTTC; d_call: TRBD1; v_call: TRBV5-5; j_call: TRBJ1-2; clone_size: -
cdr3_aa: CASSWGLAENNEQFF; cdr3_nt: TGTGCCAGCAGCTGGGGACTAGCGGAAAACAATGAGCAGTTCTTC; d_call: TRBD2; v_call: TRBV11-2; j_call: TRBJ2-1; clone_size: few
cdr3_aa: CASRQGNLAEAFF; cdr3_nt: TGTGCCAGCAGACAGGGAAATTTGGCTGAAGCTTTCTTT; d_call: -; v_call: TRBV25-1; j_call: TRBJ1-1; clone_size: -
cdr3_aa: CASSSRRGNAETQYF; cdr3_nt: TGTGCCAGCAGCTCGAGGCGGGGGAACGCAGAGACCCAGTACTTC; d_call: TRBD2; v_call: TRBV11-1; j_call: TRBJ2-5; clone_size: many
cdr3_aa: CATSSGGSGKETQYF; cdr3_nt: TGTGCCACCAGCTCGGGGGGTAGCGGGAAGGAGACCCAGTACTTC; d_call: TRBD2; v_call: TRBV11-1; j_call: TRBJ2-5; clone_size: -
cdr3_aa: CAWSPDRGYYGYTF; cdr3_nt: TGTGCCTGGAGTCCGGACAGGGGTTACTATGGCTACACCTTC; d_call: TRBD1; v_call: TRBV30; j_call: TRBJ1-2; clone_size: many
cdr3_aa: CASSLNPDSKKQFF; cdr3_nt: TGTGCCAGCAGCTTAAACCCGGACTCGAAAAAGCAGTTCTTC; d_call: -; v_call: TRBV7-3; j_call: TRBJ2-1; clone_size: -
cdr3_aa: CASSQGVVEGETQYF; cdr3_nt: TGTGCCAGCAGCCAAGGAGTCGTGGAAGGGGAGACCCAGTACTTC; d_call: -; v_call: TRBV3-1; j_call: TRBJ2-5; clone_size: many
cdr3_aa: CASSQAPIYAVSGANVLTF; cdr3_nt: TGTGCCAGCAGCCAAGCCCCAATTTACGCGGTCTCTGGGGCCAACGTCCTGACTTTC; d_call: -; v_call: TRBV4-2; j_call: TRBJ2-6; clone_size: once
cdr3_aa: CASSSRDRGDAQYF; cdr3_nt: TGTGCCAGCAGCTCTCGGGACAGGGGGGATGCGCAGTATTTT; d_call: TRBD1; v_call: TRBV6-2/TRBV6-3; j_call: TRBJ2-3; clone_size: -
cdr3_aa: CASSITGGEQYF; cdr3_nt: TGTGCCAGTAGTATAACCGGGGGCGAGCAGTACTTC; d_call: -; v_call: TRBV19; j_call: TRBJ2-7; clone_size: few
cdr3_aa: CSVEEVAYGYTF; cdr3_nt: TGCAGCGTTGAAGAGGTAGCTTATGGCTACACCTTC; d_call: -; v_call: TRBV29-1; j_call: TRBJ1-2; clone_size: -
cdr3_aa: CAISESGKGNEQFF; cdr3_nt: TGTGCCATCAGTGAGTCTGGAAAGGGCAATGAGCAGTTCTTC; d_call: -; v_call: TRBV10-3; j_call: TRBJ2-1; clone_size: few
cdr3_aa: CASSLRLAGTYNEQFF; cdr3_nt: TGTGCCAGCAGCTTGAGACTAGCGGGTACCTACAATGAGCAGTTCTTC; d_call: TRBD2; v_call: TRBV28; j_call: TRBJ2-1; clone_size: few
cdr3_aa: CAWSVHRGGPDTGELFF; cdr3_nt: TGTGCCTGGAGTGTACATCGGGGTGGCCCGGACACCGGGGAGCTGTTTTTT; d_call: -; v_call: TRBV30; j_call: TRBJ2-2; clone_size: many
cdr3_aa: CASSQGGGVASGTYEQYF; cdr3_nt: TGTGCCAGCAGCCAAGGGGGGGGCGTGGCTAGCGGGACCTACGAGCAGTACTTC; d_call: TRBD2; v_call: TRBV4-2; j_call: TRBJ2-7; clone_size: -
cdr3_aa: CSAGGQGTQPQHF; cdr3_nt: TGCAGTGCTGGGGGACAGGGGACTCAGCCCCAGCATTTT; d_call: TRBD1; v_call: TRBV20-1; j_call: TRBJ1-5; clone_size: -
cdr3_aa: CAWSGTRAKGGYTF; cdr3_nt: TGTGCCTGGAGTGGGACCCGAGCGAAAGGGGGCTACACCTTC; d_call: -; v_call: TRBV30; j_call: TRBJ1-2; clone_size: few
cdr3_aa: CASSCREPGTSGTLEQFF; cdr3_nt: TGTGCCAGTAGTTGCAGGGAGCCGGGGACTAGCGGGACATTAGAGCAGTTCTTC; d_call: TRBD2; v_call: TRBV19; j_call: TRBJ2-1; clone_size: -
cdr3_aa: CASSRHNLSTEAFF; cdr3_nt: TGTGCCAGCAGCCGACACAATCTGAGCACTGAAGCTTTCTTT; d_call: -; v_call: TRBV11-3; j_call: TRBJ1-1; clone_size: -
cdr3_aa: CASSLEGRLKRLSYNSPLHF; cdr3_nt: TGTGCCAGCAGTTTAGAAGGCAGGTTGAAGCGGTTGTCCTATAATTCACCCCTCCACTTT; d_call: -; v_call: TRBV27; j_call: TRBJ1-6; clone_size: few
cdr3_aa: CASSPRAGGETQYF; cdr3_nt: TGTGCCAGCAGCCCGCGGGCCGGCGGGGAGACCCAGTACTTC; d_call: -; v_call: TRBV3-1; j_call: TRBJ2-5; clone_size: few
cdr3_aa: CATSRDKSIGNEQFF; cdr3_nt: TGTGCCACCAGCAGAGATAAATCGATAGGCAATGAGCAGTTCTTC; d_call: -; v_call: TRBV15; j_call: TRBJ2-1; clone_size: -
cdr3_aa: CASSYSAVGREQYF; cdr3_nt: TGTGCCAGCAGTTACTCGGCAGTGGGGCGCGAGCAGTACTTC; d_call: -; v_call: TRBV6-5; j_call: TRBJ2-7; clone_size: -
cdr3_aa: CSAGTQSSYEQYF; cdr3_nt: TGCAGTGCAGGGACGCAGAGCTCCTACGAGCAGTACTTC; d_call: -; v_call: TRBV20-1; j_call: TRBJ2-7; clone_size: many
cdr3_aa: CASSSLAGGLGTQYF; cdr3_nt: TGTGCCAGCAGTTCCCTAGCGGGAGGCCTGGGGACCCAGTACTTC; d_call: TRBD2; v_call: TRBV6-5; j_call: TRBJ2-5; clone_size: -
cdr3_aa: CASSLWSGGFGSEQFF; cdr3_nt: TGTGCCAGCAGTTTATGGAGTGGAGGATTCGGAAGTGAGCAGTTCTTC; d_call: -; v_call: TRBV27; j_call: TRBJ2-1; clone_size: few
cdr3_aa: CASREASGSPLEQYF; cdr3_nt: TGTGCCAGCAGAGAAGCTAGCGGGAGTCCCCTCGAGCAGTACTTC; d_call: TRBD2; v_call: TRBV6-1; j_call: TRBJ2-7; clone_size: -
cdr3_aa: CASSFNRANEKLFF; cdr3_nt: TGTGCCAGCAGTTTCAACAGGGCTAATGAAAAACTGTTTTTT; d_call: -; v_call: TRBV12-3/TRBV12-4; j_call: TRBJ1-4; clone_size: -
cdr3_aa: CASSADGARDEKLFF; cdr3_nt: TGTGCCAGCAGTGCCGACGGAGCCCGGGATGAAAAACTGTTTTTT; d_call: -; v_call: TRBV28; j_call: TRBJ1-4; clone_size: -
cdr3_aa: CASSGTAGGSYEQYF; cdr3_nt: TGTGCCAGCAGTGGAACAGCGGGAGGTTCCTACGAGCAGTACTTC; d_call: TRBD2; v_call: TRBV2; j_call: TRBJ2-7; clone_size: -
cdr3_aa: CASNRGANEKLFF; cdr3_nt: TGCGCCAGCAACCGAGGGGCTAATGAAAAACTGTTTTTT; d_call: -; v_call: TRBV10-2; j_call: TRBJ1-4; clone_size: many
cdr3_aa: CASSFAGGEEKLFF; cdr3_nt: TGTGCCAGCAGTTTCGCAGGGGGCGAGGAAAAACTGTTTTTT; d_call: TRBD1; v_call: TRBV11-3; j_call: TRBJ1-4; clone_size: -